This is a list of T cell receptor beta chains from one sample in a study of CD8 T cells in ankylosing spondylitis. TCRdb called the 5' RACE reads again in MiXCR, with one record for every CDR3 protein. The top ten clones hold roughly 1.1% of a sample with approximately 350,000 distinct CDR3 sequences, about 14% of them seen once. Sequenced sample: blood, either unsorted or a sorted T cell fraction (not recorded which). The receptors come from a male donor with ankylosing spondylitis or in good health (not recorded which). Each CDR3 is given with its conserved first and last residue. D genes are given only for firm matches. Clone sizes are given selectively: once, few, many, or a class where the clone is expanded.

clone size: few
D gene: NA
J gene: TRBJ2-1
CDR3 length: 12
V gene: TRBV20-1
CDR3 DNA: TGCAGTGCTAGTAGAGGGAATAATGAGCAGTTCTTC
CDR3 protein: CSASRGNNEQFF

clone size: few
D gene: NA
J gene: TRBJ1-5
CDR3 length: 13
V gene: TRBV20-1
CDR3 DNA: TGCAGTGCTAGAGGGACTGACAATCAGCCCCAGCATTTT
CDR3 protein: CSARGTDNQPQHF

clone size: NA
D gene: NA
J gene: TRBJ1-4
CDR3 length: 11
V gene: TRBV6-2/TRBV6-3
CDR3 DNA: TGTGCCAGCAGTTCGAGTGAAAAACTGTTTTTT
CDR3 protein: CASSSSEKLFF

clone size: NA
D gene: NA
J gene: TRBJ2-3
CDR3 length: 14
V gene: TRBV6-1
CDR3 DNA: TGTGCCAGCAATGCATTGGACGTCCAGGATACGCAGTATTTT
CDR3 protein: CASNALDVQDTQYF

clone size: NA
D gene: TRBD2
J gene: TRBJ2-1
CDR3 length: 18
V gene: TRBV11-1
CDR3 DNA: TGTGCCAGCAGCTCTCGGAGGGGCGGGAGGCTCTCCTACAATGAGCAGTTCTTC
CDR3 protein: CASSSRRGGRLSYNEQFF

clone size: few
D gene: NA
J gene: TRBJ2-7
CDR3 length: 12
V gene: TRBV20-1
CDR3 DNA: TGCAGTGCTAGTGTGGGGGCTCGCGAGCAGTACTTC
CDR3 protein: CSASVGAREQYF

clone size: NA
D gene: TRBD1
J gene: TRBJ2-7
CDR3 length: 14
V gene: TRBV12-3/TRBV12-4
CDR3 DNA: TGTGCCAGCAGTTCCCCGGGACAGATCAACGAGCAGTACTTC
CDR3 protein: CASSSPGQINEQYF

clone size: many
D gene: NA
J gene: TRBJ2-2
CDR3 length: 12
V gene: TRBV12-3/TRBV12-4
CDR3 DNA: TGTGCCAGCACACGAGACACCGGGGAGCTGTTTTTT
CDR3 protein: CASTRDTGELFF

clone size: many
D gene: NA
J gene: TRBJ1-5
CDR3 length: 14
V gene: TRBV5-1
CDR3 DNA: TGCGCCAGCAGCTTGGTAGGGGCTGGCCAGCCCCAGCATTTT
CDR3 protein: CASSLVGAGQPQHF

clone size: NA
D gene: NA
J gene: TRBJ2-7
CDR3 length: 15
V gene: TRBV9
CDR3 DNA: TGTGCCAGCAGCCCTTCTCTGGGGGTTGCCTACGAGCAGTACTTC
CDR3 protein: CASSPSLGVAYEQYF

clone size: many
D gene: NA
J gene: TRBJ1-1
CDR3 length: 13
V gene: TRBV29-1
CDR3 DNA: TGCAGCGAGTCGACAGTGTCGAACACTGAAGCTTTCTTT
CDR3 protein: CSESTVSNTEAFF

clone size: NA
D gene: NA
J gene: TRBJ2-5
CDR3 length: 10
V gene: TRBV7-8
CDR3 DNA: TGTGCCAGCTTCGGGGGGACCCAGTACTTC
CDR3 protein: CASFGGTQYF

clone size: NA
D gene: TRBD2
J gene: TRBJ2-1
CDR3 length: 12
V gene: TRBV5-6
CDR3 DNA: TGTGCCAGCGTCCGGGAGGGACCTGAGCAGTTCTTC
CDR3 protein: CASVREGPEQFF

clone size: NA
D gene: TRBD2
J gene: TRBJ2-7
CDR3 length: 14
V gene: TRBV20-1
CDR3 DNA: TGCAGTGCCCATAGAGCCGGGGGGTACGACGAGCAGTACTTC
CDR3 protein: CSAHRAGGYDEQYF

clone size: few
D gene: TRBD1
J gene: TRBJ2-5
CDR3 length: 15
V gene: TRBV27
CDR3 DNA: TGTGCCAGCAGTCGGGACAGGGGGCTTTTCGAGACCCAGTACTTC
CDR3 protein: CASSRDRGLFETQYF

clone size: NA
D gene: TRBD1
J gene: TRBJ1-2
CDR3 length: 14
V gene: TRBV6-4
CDR3 DNA: TGTGCCAGCAGTTCCGGACAGGGGCTAAGTGGCTACACCTTC
CDR3 protein: CASSSGQGLSGYTF

clone size: few
D gene: TRBD2
J gene: TRBJ2-7
CDR3 length: 15
V gene: TRBV10-3
CDR3 DNA: TGTGCCATCAGTGAGTCTAGCGGGAACTCCTACGAGCAGTACTTC
CDR3 protein: CAISESSGNSYEQYF

clone size: NA
D gene: NA
J gene: TRBJ2-2
CDR3 length: 14
V gene: TRBV6-1
CDR3 DNA: TGTGCCAGCTGGGGCAGGGGGAACACCGGGGAGCTGTTTTTT
CDR3 protein: CASWGRGNTGELFF

clone size: NA
D gene: NA
J gene: TRBJ1-2
CDR3 length: 14
V gene: TRBV7-2
CDR3 DNA: TGTGCCAGCAGCTTATCGGCGTCGAGTGGAGGCTACACCTTC
CDR3 protein: CASSLSASSGGYTF

clone size: NA
D gene: TRBD1
J gene: TRBJ1-2
CDR3 length: 15
V gene: TRBV18
CDR3 DNA: TGTGCCAGCTCACCTACAGGGGGCGCCTACTATGGCTACACCTTC
CDR3 protein: CASSPTGGAYYGYTF

clone size: many
D gene: TRBD1
J gene: TRBJ2-7
CDR3 length: 14
V gene: TRBV28
CDR3 DNA: TGTGCCAGCAGTCTAACAGGGGTACCCTACGAGCAGTACTTC
CDR3 protein: CASSLTGVPYEQYF

clone size: few
D gene: TRBD2
J gene: TRBJ2-3
CDR3 length: 14
V gene: TRBV5-1
CDR3 DNA: TGCGCCAGCAGCTCCCTGACTAGCGGGAACACGCAGTATTTT
CDR3 protein: CASSSLTSGNTQYF

clone size: NA
D gene: NA
J gene: TRBJ2-7
CDR3 length: 17
V gene: TRBV6-2/TRBV6-3
CDR3 DNA: TGTGCCAGCAGTTACTCGATCCAGCTATTCAGCTCCTACGAGCAGTACTTC
CDR3 protein: CASSYSIQLFSSYEQYF

clone size: NA
D gene: NA
J gene: TRBJ2-7
CDR3 length: 12
V gene: TRBV14
CDR3 DNA: TGTGCCAGCAGCCCCAAGGGCTACGAGCAGTACTTC
CDR3 protein: CASSPKGYEQYF

clone size: few
D gene: NA
J gene: TRBJ2-7
CDR3 length: 15
V gene: TRBV28
CDR3 DNA: TGTGCCAGCAGTTCTAACCCGGTCGGGATCTACGAGCAGTACTTC
CDR3 protein: CASSSNPVGIYEQYF

clone size: few
D gene: NA
J gene: TRBJ2-5
CDR3 length: 15
V gene: TRBV9
CDR3 DNA: TGTGCCAGCAGCGTAGGGGCATCGTACCAAGAGACCCAGTACTTC
CDR3 protein: CASSVGASYQETQYF

clone size: many
D gene: TRBD1
J gene: TRBJ1-1
CDR3 length: 15
V gene: TRBV4-1
CDR3 DNA: TGCGCCAGCAGCCAGGCATACAGGGGGAGGACTGAAGCTTTCTTT
CDR3 protein: CASSQAYRGRTEAFF

clone size: NA
D gene: TRBD1
J gene: TRBJ2-7
CDR3 length: 13
V gene: TRBV29-1
CDR3 DNA: TGCAGCGTCGGGGGACAGGCCACCTACGAGCAGTACTTC
CDR3 protein: CSVGGQATYEQYF

clone size: NA
D gene: NA
J gene: TRBJ2-5
CDR3 length: 14
V gene: TRBV7-2
CDR3 DNA: TGTGCCAGCAGCCCTTATGGGGGCGGGGAGACCCAGTACTTC
CDR3 protein: CASSPYGGGETQYF

clone size: NA
D gene: NA
J gene: TRBJ2-7
CDR3 length: 14
V gene: TRBV10-3
CDR3 DNA: TGTGCCATCAGGGAATCCAGAGACAGCTACGAGCAGTACTTC
CDR3 protein: CAIRESRDSYEQYF

clone size: NA
D gene: TRBD1
J gene: TRBJ2-7
CDR3 length: 14
V gene: TRBV6-1
CDR3 DNA: TGTGCCAGCACCACGGGACAGGGGCCCTACGAGCAGTACTTC
CDR3 protein: CASTTGQGPYEQYF